A selection of T cell receptor beta chains follows, all from one sample in a study of early T cells in non-severe SARS-CoV-2 infection. TCRdb itself ran the 5' RACE reads through MiXCR, one entry per CDR3 protein. The repertoire holds almost 45,000 distinct CDR3 sequences, with 5.5% to 7.5% as singletons. Sequenced material: whole blood. All receptors derive from an adult who was a healthcare worker with PCR-confirmed SARS-CoV-2 infection or an uninfected control (not recorded which). The CDR3 runs from the conserved cysteine through the conserved F or W. The order of the fields is V gene, clone size, J gene, D gene, CDR3 protein, CDR3 DNA. A D gene is named only where the DNA matches it firmly. Rows give clone size only sometimes, using once, few, many, or a class for an expanded clone.

v_call: TRBV27
clone_size: few
j_call: TRBJ1-5
d_call: TRBD1
cdr3_aa: CASSLGQGNQPQHF
cdr3_nt: TGTGCCAGCAGTCTGGGACAGGGGAATCAGCCCCAGCATTTT

v_call: TRBV24-1
clone_size: few
j_call: TRBJ2-7
d_call: TRBD1
cdr3_aa: CATSDPGQGDEQYF
cdr3_nt: TGTGCCACCAGTGACCCGGGACAGGGTGACGAGCAGTACTTC

v_call: TRBV7-2
clone_size: many
j_call: TRBJ2-1
d_call: NA
cdr3_aa: CASSLARGNEQFF
cdr3_nt: TGTGCCAGCAGCTTAGCCAGGGGCAATGAGCAGTTCTTC

v_call: TRBV28
clone_size: many
j_call: TRBJ2-5
d_call: NA
cdr3_aa: CASARGAGEETQYF
cdr3_nt: TGTGCCAGCGCCCGTGGGGCAGGGGAAGAGACCCAGTACTTC

v_call: TRBV20-1
clone_size: few
j_call: TRBJ2-5
d_call: TRBD2
cdr3_aa: CSAGMTSGGTGETQYF
cdr3_nt: TGCAGTGCTGGAATGACTAGCGGGGGGACGGGCGAGACCCAGTACTTC

v_call: TRBV10-1
clone_size: many
j_call: TRBJ2-1
d_call: NA
cdr3_aa: CASSEGGIGLNNEQFF
cdr3_nt: TGCGCCAGCAGTGAGGGGGGGATCGGGTTAAACAATGAGCAGTTCTTC

v_call: TRBV6-1
clone_size: many
j_call: TRBJ2-3
d_call: NA
cdr3_aa: CASNLDRPAATQYF
cdr3_nt: TGTGCCAGCAATTTAGACAGACCTGCTGCTACGCAGTATTTT

v_call: TRBV2
clone_size: NA
j_call: TRBJ2-1
d_call: NA
cdr3_aa: CASSEATLSSYNEQFF
cdr3_nt: TGTGCCAGCAGTGAAGCCACTCTAAGCTCCTACAATGAGCAGTTCTTC

v_call: TRBV10-3
clone_size: NA
j_call: TRBJ1-5
d_call: NA
cdr3_aa: CAISESIAGNQPQHF
cdr3_nt: TGTGCCATCAGTGAGTCGATCGCCGGCAATCAGCCCCAGCATTTT

v_call: TRBV4-3
clone_size: NA
j_call: TRBJ2-7
d_call: NA
cdr3_aa: CASSEQVRSGYEQYF
cdr3_nt: TGCGCCAGCAGCGAACAGGTTAGATCCGGCTACGAGCAGTACTTC

v_call: TRBV2
clone_size: few
j_call: TRBJ2-1
d_call: NA
cdr3_aa: CASMNGPVEYNEQFF
cdr3_nt: TGTGCCAGCATGAACGGACCCGTCGAATACAATGAGCAGTTCTTC

v_call: TRBV19
clone_size: many
j_call: TRBJ2-1
d_call: NA
cdr3_aa: CASSITLRGSYNEQFF
cdr3_nt: TGTGCCAGTAGTATCACTCTACGAGGTTCCTACAATGAGCAGTTCTTC

v_call: TRBV20-1
clone_size: few
j_call: TRBJ2-7
d_call: NA
cdr3_aa: CSAPLTLGQYF
cdr3_nt: TGCAGTGCTCCCCTAACTTTGGGGCAGTACTTC

v_call: TRBV30
clone_size: many
j_call: TRBJ2-1
d_call: TRBD2
cdr3_aa: CAWRPAGDEQFF
cdr3_nt: TGTGCCTGGAGACCGGCGGGGGATGAGCAGTTCTTC

v_call: TRBV11-2
clone_size: NA
j_call: TRBJ1-2
d_call: TRBD1
cdr3_aa: CASSPTPQGGGYTF
cdr3_nt: TGTGCCAGCAGCCCGACCCCACAGGGGGGGGGCTACACCTTC

v_call: TRBV6-2/TRBV6-3
clone_size: NA
j_call: TRBJ1-1
d_call: NA
cdr3_aa: CASSTLGEAFF
cdr3_nt: TGTGCCAGCAGTACCCTGGGGGAAGCTTTCTTT

v_call: TRBV5-1
clone_size: many
j_call: TRBJ2-3
d_call: NA
cdr3_aa: CASSSLATDTQYF
cdr3_nt: TGCGCCAGCAGCTCCCTAGCCACAGATACGCAGTATTTT

v_call: TRBV12-3/TRBV12-4
clone_size: many
j_call: TRBJ1-1
d_call: NA
cdr3_aa: CASTLTGMNTEAFF
cdr3_nt: TGTGCCAGCACCTTGACAGGAATGAACACTGAAGCTTTCTTT

v_call: TRBV4-1
clone_size: many
j_call: TRBJ2-7
d_call: TRBD2
cdr3_aa: CASSPFSGGTYEQYF
cdr3_nt: TGCGCCAGCAGTCCATTTAGCGGGGGAACCTACGAGCAGTACTTC

v_call: TRBV5-1
clone_size: many
j_call: TRBJ2-5
d_call: TRBD1
cdr3_aa: CASSWEGGRGETQYF
cdr3_nt: TGCGCCAGCAGCTGGGAAGGGGGCCGGGGAGAGACCCAGTACTTC

v_call: TRBV6-2/TRBV6-3
clone_size: many
j_call: TRBJ1-5
d_call: NA
cdr3_aa: CASSWGYNQPQHF
cdr3_nt: TGTGCCAGCAGTTGGGGTTACAATCAGCCCCAGCATTTT

v_call: TRBV6-1
clone_size: few
j_call: TRBJ2-1
d_call: NA
cdr3_aa: CANGGGLEQFF
cdr3_nt: TGTGCCAACGGGGGAGGACTTGAGCAGTTCTTC

v_call: TRBV7-9
clone_size: NA
j_call: TRBJ2-7
d_call: NA
cdr3_aa: CASSPGHRYEQYF
cdr3_nt: TGTGCCAGCAGCCCGGGACACCGCTACGAGCAGTACTTC

v_call: TRBV12-3/TRBV12-4
clone_size: NA
j_call: TRBJ1-6
d_call: TRBD1
cdr3_aa: CASRPSDRVSPLHF
cdr3_nt: TGTGCCAGCAGGCCCTCGGACAGGGTTTCACCCCTCCACTTT

v_call: TRBV10-3
clone_size: few
j_call: TRBJ2-5
d_call: TRBD2
cdr3_aa: CAISGTTSGVDRETQYF
cdr3_nt: TGTGCCATCAGTGGAACGACTAGCGGGGTAGATCGCGAGACCCAGTACTTC

v_call: TRBV10-2
clone_size: many
j_call: TRBJ2-1
d_call: NA
cdr3_aa: CASSEFAGVRVLYNEQFF
cdr3_nt: TGCGCCAGCAGTGAGTTTGCTGGGGTCAGGGTCCTATACAATGAGCAGTTCTTC

v_call: TRBV27
clone_size: many
j_call: TRBJ2-7
d_call: NA
cdr3_aa: CSAGGDTYEQYF
cdr3_nt: TGTTCGGCCGGAGGGGACACCTACGAGCAGTACTTC

v_call: TRBV30
clone_size: NA
j_call: TRBJ1-2
d_call: NA
cdr3_aa: CAWDHLYGYTF
cdr3_nt: TGTGCCTGGGACCATCTCTATGGCTACACCTTC

v_call: TRBV7-2
clone_size: many
j_call: TRBJ2-1
d_call: NA
cdr3_aa: CASSLVWRAHEQFF
cdr3_nt: TGTGCCAGCAGCTTAGTTTGGAGGGCCCATGAGCAGTTCTTC